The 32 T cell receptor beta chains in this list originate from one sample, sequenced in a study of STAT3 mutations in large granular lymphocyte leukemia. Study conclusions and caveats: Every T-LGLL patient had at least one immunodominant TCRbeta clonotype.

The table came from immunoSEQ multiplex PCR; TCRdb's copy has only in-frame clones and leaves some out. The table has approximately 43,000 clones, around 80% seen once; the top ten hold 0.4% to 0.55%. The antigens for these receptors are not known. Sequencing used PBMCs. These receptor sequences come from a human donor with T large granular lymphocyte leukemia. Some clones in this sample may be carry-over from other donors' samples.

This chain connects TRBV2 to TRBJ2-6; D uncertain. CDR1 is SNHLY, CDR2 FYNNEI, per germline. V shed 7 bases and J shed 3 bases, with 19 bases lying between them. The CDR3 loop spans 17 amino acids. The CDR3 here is CASTTTLRSSGANVLTF. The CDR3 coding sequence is TGTGCCAGCACCACCACCTTGAGGTCCAGTGGGGCCAACGTCCTGACTTTC. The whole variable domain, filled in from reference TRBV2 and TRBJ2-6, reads EPEVTQTPSHQVTQMGQEVILRCVPISNHLYFYWYRQILGQKVEFLVSFYNNEISEKSEIFDDQFSVERPDGSNFTLKIRSTKLEDSAMYFCASTTTLRSSGANVLTFGAGSRLTVL.

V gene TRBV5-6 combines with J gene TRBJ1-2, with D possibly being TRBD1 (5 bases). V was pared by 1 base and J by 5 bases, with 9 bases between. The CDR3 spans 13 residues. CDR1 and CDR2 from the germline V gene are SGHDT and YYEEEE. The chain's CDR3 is CASSLYQGYGYTF. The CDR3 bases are TGTGCCAGCAGCTTGTACCAGGGTTATGGCTACACCTTC.

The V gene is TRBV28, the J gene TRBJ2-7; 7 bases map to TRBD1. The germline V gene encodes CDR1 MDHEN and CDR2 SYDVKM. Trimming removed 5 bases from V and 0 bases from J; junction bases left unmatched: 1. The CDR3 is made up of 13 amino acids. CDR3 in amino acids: CASSGDSSYEQYF. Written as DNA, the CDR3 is TGTGCCAGCAGTGGGGACAGCTCCTACGAGCAGTACTTC.

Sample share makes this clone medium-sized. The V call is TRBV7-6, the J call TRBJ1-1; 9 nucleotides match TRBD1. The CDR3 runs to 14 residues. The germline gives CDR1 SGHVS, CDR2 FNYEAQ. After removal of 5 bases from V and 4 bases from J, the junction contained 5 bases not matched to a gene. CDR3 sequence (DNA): TGTGCCAGCAGCCCCCAGGACAGGGGCACTGAAGCTTTCTTT. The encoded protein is CASSPQDRGTEAFF.

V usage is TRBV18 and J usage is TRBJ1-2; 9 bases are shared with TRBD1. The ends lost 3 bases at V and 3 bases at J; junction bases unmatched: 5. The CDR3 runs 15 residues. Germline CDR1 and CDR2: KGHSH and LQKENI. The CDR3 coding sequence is TGTGCCAGCTCACCGGGACAGGGTAACGACTATGGCTACACCTTC. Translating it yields CASSPGQGNDYGYTF.

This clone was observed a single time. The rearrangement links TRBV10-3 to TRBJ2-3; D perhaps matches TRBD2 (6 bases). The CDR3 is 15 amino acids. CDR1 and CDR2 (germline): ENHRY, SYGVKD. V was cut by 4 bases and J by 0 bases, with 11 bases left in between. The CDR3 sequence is CAISGVAGSTDTQYF. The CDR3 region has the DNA TGTGCCATCAGTGGGGTGGCGGGGAGCACAGATACGCAGTATTTT.

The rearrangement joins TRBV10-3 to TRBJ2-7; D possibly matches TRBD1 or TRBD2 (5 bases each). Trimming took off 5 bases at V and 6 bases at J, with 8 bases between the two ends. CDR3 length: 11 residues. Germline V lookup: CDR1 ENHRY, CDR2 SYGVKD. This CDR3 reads CAISPGREQYF. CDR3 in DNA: TGTGCCATCAGTCCGGGACGCGAGCAGTACTTC.

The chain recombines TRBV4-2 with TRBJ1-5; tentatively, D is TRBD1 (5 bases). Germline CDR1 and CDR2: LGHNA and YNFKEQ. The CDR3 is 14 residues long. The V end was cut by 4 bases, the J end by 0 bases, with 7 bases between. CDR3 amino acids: CASSRDDSNQPQHF. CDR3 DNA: TGTGCCAGCAGCCGGGACGATAGCAATCAGCCCCAGCATTTT.

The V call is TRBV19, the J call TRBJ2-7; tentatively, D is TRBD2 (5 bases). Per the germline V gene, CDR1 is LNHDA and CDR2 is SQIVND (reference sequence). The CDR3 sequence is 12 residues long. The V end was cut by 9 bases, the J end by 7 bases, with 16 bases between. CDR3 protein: CASRYGGGEQYF. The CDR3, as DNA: TGTGCCAGCAGATATGGTGGAGGAGAGCAGTACTTC.

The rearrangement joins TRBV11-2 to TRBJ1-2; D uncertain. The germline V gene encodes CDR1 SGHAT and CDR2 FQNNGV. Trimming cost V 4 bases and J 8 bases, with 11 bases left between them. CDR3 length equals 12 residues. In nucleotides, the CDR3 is TGTGCCAGCAGCTACCCCACTACGGGCTACACCTTC. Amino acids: CASSYPTTGYTF. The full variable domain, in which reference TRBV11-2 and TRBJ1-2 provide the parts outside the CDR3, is EAGVAQSPRYKIIEKRQSVAFWCNPISGHATLYWYQQILGQGPKLLIQFQNNGVVDDSQLPKDRFSAERLKGVDSTLKIQPAKLEDSAVYLCASSYPTTGYTFGSGTRLTVV.

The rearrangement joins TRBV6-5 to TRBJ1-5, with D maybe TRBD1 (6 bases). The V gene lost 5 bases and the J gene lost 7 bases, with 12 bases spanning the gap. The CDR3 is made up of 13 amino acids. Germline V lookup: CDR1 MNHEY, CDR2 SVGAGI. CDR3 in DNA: TGTGCCAGCAGTGGGGGGCTCCGGCAGCCCCAGCATTTT. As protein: CASSGGLRQPQHF.

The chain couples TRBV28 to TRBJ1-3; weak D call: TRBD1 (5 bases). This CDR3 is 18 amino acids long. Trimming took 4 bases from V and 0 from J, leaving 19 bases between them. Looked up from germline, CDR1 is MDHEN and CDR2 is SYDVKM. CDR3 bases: TGTGCCAGCAGTTCGGGGGGTGGGGCAGGACCCTCTGGAAACACCATATATTTT. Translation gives CASSSGGGAGPSGNTIYF.

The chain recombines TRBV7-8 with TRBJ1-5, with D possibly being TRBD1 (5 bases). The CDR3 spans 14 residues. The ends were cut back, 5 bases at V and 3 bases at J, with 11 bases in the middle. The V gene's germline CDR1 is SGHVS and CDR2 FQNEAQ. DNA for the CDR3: TGTGCCAGCAGCCCCGGGACGTTCAATCAGCCCCAGCATTTT. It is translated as CASSPGTFNQPQHF.

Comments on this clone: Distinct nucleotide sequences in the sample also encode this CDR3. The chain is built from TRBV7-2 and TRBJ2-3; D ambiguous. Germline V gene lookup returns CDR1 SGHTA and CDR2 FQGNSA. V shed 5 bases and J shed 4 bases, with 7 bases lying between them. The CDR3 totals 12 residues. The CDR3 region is CASSPWADTQYF. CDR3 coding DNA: TGTGCCAGCAGCCCTTGGGCAGATACGCAGTATTTT.

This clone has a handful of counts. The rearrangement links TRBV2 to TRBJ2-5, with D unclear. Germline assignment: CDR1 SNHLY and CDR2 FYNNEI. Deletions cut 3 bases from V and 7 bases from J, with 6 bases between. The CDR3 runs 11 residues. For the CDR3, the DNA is TGTGCCAGCAGTGACGCCGGGACCCAGTACTTC. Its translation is CASSDAGTQYF.

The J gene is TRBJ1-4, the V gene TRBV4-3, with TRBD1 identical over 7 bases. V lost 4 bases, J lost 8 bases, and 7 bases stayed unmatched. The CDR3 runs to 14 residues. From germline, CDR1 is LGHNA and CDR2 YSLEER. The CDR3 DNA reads TGCGCCAGCAGCCGACAGGGTGTTCGGGAAAAACTGTTTTTT. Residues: CASSRQGVREKLFF.

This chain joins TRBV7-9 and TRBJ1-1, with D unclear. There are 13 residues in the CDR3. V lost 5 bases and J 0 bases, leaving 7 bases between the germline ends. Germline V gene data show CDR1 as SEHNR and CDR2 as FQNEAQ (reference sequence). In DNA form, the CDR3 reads TGTGCCAGCAGCCCCCCCGTGAACACTGAAGCTTTCTTT. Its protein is CASSPPVNTEAFF.

This CDR3 reads CASSPGSYSNQPQHF. The DNA for the CDR3 is TGTGCCAGCAGCCCCGGGAGTTATAGCAATCAGCCCCAGCATTTT. The chain uses TRBV11-2 and TRBJ1-5; D not certain. V was clipped by 5 bases and J by 0 bases, with 11 bases between them. The CDR3 is 15 residues long. CDR1 SGHAT and CDR2 FQNNGV come from the germline V gene. Full variable domain (remainder filled in from reference TRBV11-2 and TRBJ1-5): EAGVAQSPRYKIIEKRQSVAFWCNPISGHATLYWYQQILGQGPKLLIQFQNNGVVDDSQLPKDRFSAERLKGVDSTLKIQPAKLEDSAVYLCASSPGSYSNQPQHFGDGTRLSIL.

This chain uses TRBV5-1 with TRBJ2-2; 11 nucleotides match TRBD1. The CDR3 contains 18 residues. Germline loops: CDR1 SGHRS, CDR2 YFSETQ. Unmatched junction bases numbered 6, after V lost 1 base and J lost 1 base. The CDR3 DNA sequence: TGCGCCAGCAGCTTGTTGAGGACAGGGGGCTTGAACACCGGGGAGCTGTTTTTT. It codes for CASSLLRTGGLNTGELFF.

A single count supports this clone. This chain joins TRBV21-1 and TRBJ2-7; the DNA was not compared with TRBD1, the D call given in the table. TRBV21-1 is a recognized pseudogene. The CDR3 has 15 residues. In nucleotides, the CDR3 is TGTGCCAGCAGCAAAGGGCCGAGCAGGATTACCGAGCAGTACTTC. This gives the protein CASSKGPSRITEQYF.

CDR3: CASSLSPRDRGKDYGYTF. CDR3 sequence (DNA): TGTGCCAGCAGCTTAAGTCCCCGGGACAGGGGAAAGGACTATGGCTACACCTTC. The chain has TRBV11-3 and TRBJ1-2; 10 bases align to TRBD1. The CDR3 sequence is 18 residues long. The germline V gene has CDR1 SGHNT and CDR2 YENEEA. V lost 2 bases and J lost 3; bases outside the gene matches: 12.

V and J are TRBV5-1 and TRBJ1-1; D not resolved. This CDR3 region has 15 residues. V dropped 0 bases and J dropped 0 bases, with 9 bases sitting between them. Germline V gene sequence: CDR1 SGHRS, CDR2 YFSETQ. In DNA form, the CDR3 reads TGCGCCAGCAGCTTGGAGAGGTCACTGAACACTGAAGCTTTCTTT. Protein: CASSLERSLNTEAFF.

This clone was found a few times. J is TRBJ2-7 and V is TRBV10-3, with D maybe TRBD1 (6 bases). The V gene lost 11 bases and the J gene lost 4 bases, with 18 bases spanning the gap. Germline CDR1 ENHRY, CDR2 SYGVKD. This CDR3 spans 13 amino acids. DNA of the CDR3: TGTGCCTCCGAGATCGTCCAGGGGTACGAGCAGTACTTC. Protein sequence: CASEIVQGYEQYF.

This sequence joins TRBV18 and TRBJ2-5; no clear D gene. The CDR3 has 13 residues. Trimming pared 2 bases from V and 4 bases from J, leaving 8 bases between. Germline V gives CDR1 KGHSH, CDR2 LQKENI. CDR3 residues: CASSPDTAETQYF. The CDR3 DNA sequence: TGTGCCAGCTCACCAGACACCGCAGAGACCCAGTACTTC.

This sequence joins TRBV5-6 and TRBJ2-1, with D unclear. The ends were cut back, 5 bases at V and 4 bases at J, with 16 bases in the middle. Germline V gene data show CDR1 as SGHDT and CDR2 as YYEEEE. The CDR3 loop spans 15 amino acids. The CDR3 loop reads CASRGETATYNEQFF. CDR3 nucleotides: TGTGCCAGCAGGGGTGAGACCGCAACGTACAATGAGCAGTTCTTC.

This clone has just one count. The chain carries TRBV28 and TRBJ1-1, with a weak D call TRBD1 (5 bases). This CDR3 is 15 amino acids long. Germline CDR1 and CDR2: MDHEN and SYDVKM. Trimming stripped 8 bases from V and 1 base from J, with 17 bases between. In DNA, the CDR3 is TGTGCCAGCTGTTGGCCGGGGACGACGAACACTGAAGCTTTCTTT. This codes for CASCWPGTTNTEAFF.

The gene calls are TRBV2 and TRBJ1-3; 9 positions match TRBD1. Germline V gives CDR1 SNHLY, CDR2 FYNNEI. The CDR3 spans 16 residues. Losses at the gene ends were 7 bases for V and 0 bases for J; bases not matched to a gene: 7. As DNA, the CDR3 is TGTGCCAGCATGAGCGGGACAGGGCGCTCTGGAAACACCATATATTTT. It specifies CASMSGTGRSGNTIYF. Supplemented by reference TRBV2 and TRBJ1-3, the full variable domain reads EPEVTQTPSHQVTQMGQEVILRCVPISNHLYFYWYRQILGQKVEFLVSFYNNEISEKSEIFDDQFSVERPDGSNFTLKIRSTKLEDSAMYFCASMSGTGRSGNTIYFGEGSWLTVV.

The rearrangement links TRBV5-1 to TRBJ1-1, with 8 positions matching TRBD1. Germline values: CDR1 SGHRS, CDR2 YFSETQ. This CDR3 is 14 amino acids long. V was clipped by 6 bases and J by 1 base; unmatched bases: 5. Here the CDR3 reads CASTPGTGNTEAFF. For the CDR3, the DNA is TGCGCCAGCACCCCAGGGACAGGGAACACTGAAGCTTTCTTT. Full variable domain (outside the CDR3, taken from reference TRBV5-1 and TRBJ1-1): KAGVTQTPRYLIKTRGQQVTLSCSPISGHRSVSWYQQTPGQGLQFLFEYFSETQRNKGNFPGRFSGRQFSNSRSEMNVSTLELGDSALYLCASTPGTGNTEAFFGQGTRLTVV.

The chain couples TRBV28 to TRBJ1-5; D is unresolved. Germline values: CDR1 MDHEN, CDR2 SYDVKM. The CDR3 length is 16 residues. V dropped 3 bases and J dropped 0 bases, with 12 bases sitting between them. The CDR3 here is CASSFGQTPSNQPQHF. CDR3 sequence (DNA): TGTGCCAGCAGTTTTGGGCAGACTCCTAGCAATCAGCCCCAGCATTTT.

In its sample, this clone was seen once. This CDR3 is CASSEFVTGDLGGYTF. The CDR3 coding sequence is TGTGCCAGCAGTGAGTTTGTGACAGGGGATCTTGGTGGCTACACCTTC. The rearrangement uses TRBV25-1 and TRBJ1-2; 8 bases match TRBD1. The germline gives CDR1 MGHDK, CDR2 SYGVNS. The ends lost 3 bases at V and 7 bases at J; junction bases unmatched: 13. The CDR3 runs to 16 residues.

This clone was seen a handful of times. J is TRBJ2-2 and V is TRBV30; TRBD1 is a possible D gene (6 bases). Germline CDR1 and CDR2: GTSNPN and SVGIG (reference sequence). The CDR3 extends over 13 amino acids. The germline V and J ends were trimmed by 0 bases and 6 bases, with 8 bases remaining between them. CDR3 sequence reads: CAWSVQGPGELFF. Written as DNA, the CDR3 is TGTGCCTGGAGTGTACAGGGTCCCGGGGAGCTGTTTTTT. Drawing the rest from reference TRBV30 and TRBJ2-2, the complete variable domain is SQTIHQWPATLVQPVGSPLSLECTVEGTSNPNLYWYRQAAGRGLQLLFYSVGIGQISSEVPQNLSASRPQDRQFILSSKKLLLSDSGFYLCAWSVQGPGELFFGEGSRLTVL.

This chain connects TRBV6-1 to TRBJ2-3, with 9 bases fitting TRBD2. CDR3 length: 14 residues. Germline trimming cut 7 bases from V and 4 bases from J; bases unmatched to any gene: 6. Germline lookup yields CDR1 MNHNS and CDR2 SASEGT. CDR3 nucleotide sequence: TGTGCCAGCATTGAGCGGGGGGAGGCAGATACGCAGTATTTT. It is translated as CASIERGEADTQYF.